The 31 T cell receptor beta chains in this list originate from one sample, sequenced in a study of blood T cell repertoires in COVID-19. Assay: immunoSEQ multiplex PCR; the TCRdb copy retains only in-frame clones and omits some. The sample yields some 250,000 clones, about nine tenths seen once. Input material: PBMCs or T cells enriched from blood (not recorded which). The source of these receptors is a man aged 18-30 years who had recovered from COVID-19.

In nucleotides, the CDR3 is TGTGCCAGCAGCTTGGGGAGGGGGGTCGGTTCACCCCTCCACTTT. Translating it yields CASSLGRGVGSPLHF. This chain joins TRBV11-2 and TRBJ1-6, with a possible D match to TRBD1 (6 bases). This CDR3 is built from 15 residues. The germline gives CDR1 SGHAT, CDR2 FQNNGV. Trimming took off 3 bases at V and 9 bases at J, with 15 bases between the two ends. The whole variable domain, filled in from reference TRBV11-2 and TRBJ1-6, reads EAGVAQSPRYKIIEKRQSVAFWCNPISGHATLYWYQQILGQGPKLLIQFQNNGVVDDSQLPKDRFSAERLKGVDSTLKIQPAKLEDSAVYLCASSLGRGVGSPLHFGNGTRLTVT.

The chain combines TRBV14 with TRBJ2-7; 8 bases align to TRBD1. Germline V CDR1 and CDR2: SGHDN, FVKESK. The CDR3 consists of 14 residues. The V segment lost 4 bases and the J segment 4 bases; nucleotides outside the gene matches: 6. The chain's CDR3 is CASSPGTGPYEQYF. The CDR3 nucleotides are TGTGCCAGCAGCCCGGGGACAGGTCCGTACGAGCAGTACTTC.

The chain carries TRBV6-5 and TRBJ2-7; perhaps TRBD1 as D (6 bases). There are 14 residues in the CDR3. CDR1 and CDR2 (germline): MNHEY, SVGAGI. Deletions cut 5 bases from V and 2 bases from J, with 13 bases between. The CDR3 spells CASSPTTGPYEQYF. The CDR3 DNA sequence: TGTGCCAGCAGTCCTACTACAGGGCCCTACGAGCAGTACTTC.

V and J are TRBV19 and TRBJ1-5; 8 bases agree with TRBD1. The CDR3 consists of 15 residues. V trimming: 3 bases; J trimming: 6 bases; junction bases outside the gene matches: 7. Germline CDR1 and CDR2: LNHDA and SQIVND (reference sequence). The CDR3 loop is CASSIWAGGLQPQHF. The CDR3 nucleotides are TGTGCCAGTAGTATTTGGGCAGGGGGCCTTCAGCCCCAGCATTTT.

The rearrangement joins TRBV5-1 to TRBJ2-2; D not certain. The CDR3 length is 15 residues. The germline V gene has CDR1 SGHRS and CDR2 YFSETQ. V lost 3 bases to trimming and J lost 5 bases, with 14 bases between them. CDR3 DNA: TGCGCCAGCAGCTCCCTCGACTGGTCAACCGGGGAGCTGTTTTTT. The encoded protein is CASSSLDWSTGELFF.

DNA of the CDR3: TGTGCCAGCAGTCCGGACAGGGGGGGCACCGGGGAGCTGTTTTTT. Its translation: CASSPDRGGTGELFF. The gene calls are TRBV2 and TRBJ2-2, with 10 nucleotides matching TRBD1. V shed 5 bases, J shed 4 bases, and the junction held 4 bases outside the gene matches. Looked up from germline, CDR1 is SNHLY and CDR2 is FYNNEI. This CDR3 contains 15 residues. The full variable domain, with the rest looked up from reference TRBV2 and TRBJ2-2, is EPEVTQTPSHQVTQMGQEVILRCVPISNHLYFYWYRQILGQKVEFLVSFYNNEISEKSEIFDDQFSVERPDGSNFTLKIRSTKLEDSAMYFCASSPDRGGTGELFFGEGSRLTVL.

The rearrangement links TRBV3-1 (or the pseudogene TRBV3-2) to TRBJ1-1; no firm D call. The CDR3 has 12 residues. The germline V and J ends were trimmed by 6 bases and 0 bases, with 5 bases remaining between them. Looked up from germline, CDR1 is LGHDT and CDR2 is YNNKEL (reference sequence). Here the CDR3 DNA reads TGTGCCAGCAGGGACTTGAACACTGAAGCTTTCTTT. Amino acids: CASRDLNTEAFF.

The chain uses TRBV2 and TRBJ2-7; 7 bases map to TRBD1. Trimming removed 4 bases from V and 4 bases from J; junction bases left unmatched: 4. The CDR3 totals 13 residues. The V gene's germline CDR1 is SNHLY and CDR2 FYNNEI. Written as DNA, the CDR3 is TGTGCCAGCAGTGCTGACAGGGTATACGAGCAGTACTTC. Its protein product is CASSADRVYEQYF.

The chain joins TRBV6-5 to TRBJ1-5; tentative D call: TRBD1 (5 bases). The CDR3 spans 15 residues. The germline gives CDR1 MNHEY, CDR2 SVGAGI. V lost 6 bases to trimming and J lost 3 bases, with 15 bases between them. The CDR3 here is CASSLKWGNNQPQHF. CDR3 in DNA: TGTGCCAGCAGCCTCAAGTGGGGCAACAATCAGCCCCAGCATTTT.

CDR3 in DNA: TGTGCCACCTCACCAGGGACTAGCGGGGCGGCGCAGTATTTT. Its protein is CATSPGTSGAAQYF. The chain combines TRBV2 with TRBJ2-3, with 13 bases identical to TRBD2. V trimming: 10 bases; J trimming: 10 bases; junction bases outside the gene matches: 11. The CDR3 is 14 amino acids. Germline V gives CDR1 SNHLY, CDR2 FYNNEI.

The rearrangement links TRBV27 to TRBJ2-3; 8 bases line up with TRBD2. Germline V gene lookup returns CDR1 MNHEY and CDR2 SMNVEV (reference sequence). Trimming at V came to 5 bases and at J to 2 bases, leaving 6 bases not matched to a gene. The CDR3 is made up of 15 amino acids. This chain's CDR3 is CASSPVAGLTDTQYF. The CDR3 coding sequence is TGTGCCAGCAGTCCAGTAGCGGGGCTCACAGATACGCAGTATTTT.

The V and J genes are TRBV11-2 and TRBJ2-3; D unresolved. The CDR3 extends over 12 amino acids. CDR1 is SGHAT, CDR2 FQNNGV, per germline. Trimming cost V 5 bases and J 5 bases, with 8 bases left between them. In nucleotides, the CDR3 is TGTGCCAGCAGCCTCCAGGAAGATACGCAGTATTTT. It translates to CASSLQEDTQYF.

The gene calls are TRBV11-3 and TRBJ1-1, with TRBD1 identical over 7 bases. This CDR3 is 14 amino acids long. Per the germline V gene, CDR1 is SGHNT and CDR2 is YENEEA. The junction had 4 bases not matched to a gene; V was cut back by 5 bases and J by 1 base. The CDR3 here is CASSARGSNTEAFF. CDR3 in DNA: TGTGCCAGCAGCGCCAGGGGGTCGAACACTGAAGCTTTCTTT.

The rearrangement joins TRBV10-2 to TRBJ2-3, with no clear D. Trimming cost V 4 bases and J 2 bases, with 4 bases left between them. CDR3 length equals 12 residues. CDR1 is WSHSY, CDR2 SAAADI, per germline. The DNA of the CDR3 is TGCGCCAGCAGTGGTTACACAGATACGCAGTATTTT. This translates into CASSGYTDTQYF.

The chain uses TRBV14 and TRBJ2-7; D might be TRBD2 (5 bases). The germline V and J ends were trimmed by 0 bases and 6 bases, with 15 bases remaining between them. CDR3 length: 15 amino acids. The germline V gene encodes CDR1 SGHDN and CDR2 FVKESK. CDR3 nucleotide sequence: TGTGCCAGCAGCCAAGACGGCGGAGGTGGTGGCGAGCAGTACTTC. This sequence encodes CASSQDGGGGGEQYF. The full variable domain, completed using reference TRBV14 and TRBJ2-7, is EAGVTQFPSHSVIEKGQTVTLRCDPISGHDNLYWYRRVMGKEIKFLLHFVKESKQDESGMPNNRFLAERTGGTYSTLKVQPAELEDSGVYFCASSQDGGGGGEQYFGPGTRLTVT.

This rearrangement joins TRBV19 to TRBJ2-5; 10 nucleotides line up with TRBD1. The length of the CDR3 is 15 residues. Germline V CDR1 and CDR2: LNHDA, SQIVND (reference sequence). The trim removed 0 bases at V and 3 bases at J, leaving 1 base unmatched. CDR3 protein: CASSIEGTGEETQYF. The CDR3 nucleotides are TGTGCCAGTAGTATAGAAGGGACAGGGGAAGAGACCCAGTACTTC.

This chain links TRBV28 with TRBJ2-7; 9 bases fit TRBD1. V dropped 3 bases and J dropped 3; count of bases not matched to a gene: 9. CDR1 and CDR2 (germline): MDHEN, SYDVKM. The CDR3 has 16 residues. The DNA for the CDR3 is TGTGCCAGCAGTTTTCTCGGGGGACAGGGAAGCTACGAGCAGTACTTC. This codes for CASSFLGGQGSYEQYF.

This clone turned up a few times. The rearrangement links TRBV29-1 to TRBJ1-6; D is uncertain. Germline loops: CDR1 SQVTM, CDR2 ANQGSEA. This CDR3 is 13 amino acids long. Trimming left V 5 bases short and J 10 bases short, with 15 bases between. CDR3 region: CSVLASEGSPLHF. CDR3 in DNA: TGCAGCGTTCTGGCCTCCGAGGGATCACCCCTCCACTTT. The whole variable domain, remainder taken from reference TRBV29-1 and TRBJ1-6, is SAVISQKPSRDICQRGTSLTIQCQVDSQVTMMFWYRQQPGQSLTLIATANQGSEATYESGFVIDKFPISRPNLTFSTLTVSNMSPEDSSIYLCSVLASEGSPLHFGNGTRLTVT.

The CDR3 region has the DNA TGTGCCAGCAGCTTGGCGGTTACGCAGTATTTT. This sequence encodes CASSLAVTQYF. The gene calls are TRBV5-6 and TRBJ2-3; D unresolved. CDR1 is SGHDT, CDR2 YYEEEE, per germline. With 0 bases removed from V and 8 bases from J, the gap between germline ends came to 4 bases. The CDR3 contains 11 residues. Full variable domain (missing parts from reference TRBV5-6 and TRBJ2-3): DAGVTQSPTHLIKTRGQQVTLRCSPKSGHDTVSWYQQALGQGPQFIFQYYEEEERQRGNFPDRFSGHQFPNYSSELNVNALLLGDSALYLCASSLAVTQYFGPGTRLTVL.

V usage is TRBV28 and J usage is TRBJ1-6, with D hard to call. Germline CDR1 and CDR2: MDHEN and SYDVKM. CDR3 length: 14 amino acids. Trimming stripped 3 bases from V and 10 bases from J, with 13 bases between. In DNA form, the CDR3 reads TGTGCCAGCAGTTTTATTACCCACAACTCACCCCTCCACTTT. Its protein is CASSFITHNSPLHF.

This clone has a handful of counts. The chain has TRBV27 and TRBJ1-6, with D maybe TRBD1 (5 bases). Germline V gene data show CDR1 as MNHEY and CDR2 as SMNVEV (reference sequence). The CDR3 is made up of 15 amino acids. V gave up 3 bases and J gave up 5 bases, with 11 bases separating them. DNA for the CDR3: TGTGCCAGCAGTTTCCTAGGGACTGATAATTCACCCCTCCACTTT. It translates to CASSFLGTDNSPLHF.

The rearrangement uses TRBV5-1 and TRBJ2-3; no clear D gene. Germline V gives CDR1 SGHRS, CDR2 YFSETQ. The CDR3 is made up of 13 amino acids. V lost 1 base to trimming and J lost 6 bases, with 9 bases between them. CDR3 protein: CASSLTRLDTQYF. In nucleotides, the CDR3 is TGCGCCAGCAGCTTGACCCGGTTGGATACGCAGTATTTT.

This clone was observed a single time. This chain connects TRBV25-1 to TRBJ2-7, with 10 bases fitting TRBD2. Germline CDR1 is MGHDK and CDR2 is SYGVNS. This CDR3 comprises 16 residues. The junction had 9 bases not matched to a gene; V was cut back by 5 bases and J by 2 bases. CDR3 in amino acids: CASSSRTSGGTYEQYF. The CDR3 DNA reads TGTGCCAGCAGTTCCCGGACTAGCGGAGGCACCTACGAGCAGTACTTC.

This clone has just one count. This chain connects TRBV4-2 to TRBJ1-1; D may be TRBD1 (5 bases). CDR1 is LGHNA, CDR2 YNFKEQ, per germline. With 8 bases removed from V and 4 bases from J, the gap between germline ends came to 14 bases. The CDR3 sequence is 13 residues long. The CDR3 DNA follows: TGTGCCAGCGATGGGGGGGGACTCACTGAAGCTTTCTTT. Translation: CASDGGGLTEAFF.

This chain links TRBV28 with TRBJ2-3; 8 bases fit TRBD1. The CDR3 runs to 15 residues. Germline lookup yields CDR1 MDHEN and CDR2 SYDVKM. After removal of 6 bases from V and 4 bases from J, the junction contained 9 bases not matched to a gene. CDR3 coding DNA: TGTGCCAGCAGCCACGGACAGGGAAGGGCAGATACGCAGTATTTT. It is translated as CASSHGQGRADTQYF.

V and J are TRBV5-4 and TRBJ2-1, with D possibly TRBD2 on 7 matching bases. The CDR3 is made up of 16 amino acids. V was trimmed by 5 bases and J by 2 bases, leaving 17 bases between them. The germline CDR1 and CDR2 sequences are SGHNT and YYREEE (reference sequence). CDR3 in DNA: TGTGCCAGCAGACCAACAGGGACTACCACCTACAATGAGCAGTTCTTC. Its protein product is CASRPTGTTTYNEQFF. Variable domain in full (rest from reference TRBV5-4 and TRBJ2-1): ETGVTQSPTHLIKTRGQQVTLRCSSQSGHNTVSWYQQALGQGPQFIFQYYREEENGRGNFPPRFSGLQFPNYSSELNVNALELDDSALYLCASRPTGTTTYNEQFFGPGTRLTVL.

V and J are TRBV15 and TRBJ1-1; D ambiguous. V lost 0 bases, J lost 8 bases, and 10 bases lay in between. From germline, CDR1 is LNHNV and CDR2 YYDKDF (reference sequence). The CDR3 covers 13 residues. The CDR3 sequence is CATSRDKGREAFF. DNA of the CDR3: TGTGCCACCAGCAGAGATAAAGGGAGGGAAGCTTTCTTT.

The chain is built from TRBV9 and TRBJ2-1, with 13 bases aligning to TRBD2. Unmatched junction bases numbered 10, after V lost 4 bases and J lost 9 bases. The CDR3 length is 16 residues. Germline V gene lookup returns CDR1 SGDLS and CDR2 YYNGEE. The CDR3 sequence: CASSSPGTSGISEQFF. CDR3 nucleotide sequence: TGTGCCAGCAGCTCACCAGGGACTAGCGGGATTAGTGAGCAGTTCTTC.

V and J are TRBV7-2 and TRBJ2-1, with 10 nucleotides matching TRBD2. The CDR3 totals 15 residues. The germline V gene has CDR1 SGHTA and CDR2 FQGNSA. V shed 3 bases and J 8 bases; nucleotides not matched to a gene: 7. The DNA of the CDR3 is TGTGCCAGCAGCTTTTCTAGCGGGGGTAGGGATGAGCAGTTCTTC. Encoded protein: CASSFSSGGRDEQFF.

This clone showed up just a few times. The rearrangement links TRBV30 to TRBJ1-2; TRBD1 might be the D (6 bases). The CDR3 is 13 amino acids. The V and J ends lost 5 bases and 8 bases respectively, with 18 bases between them. The germline V gene encodes CDR1 GTSNPN and CDR2 SVGIG (reference sequence). CDR3 nucleotides: TGTGCCTGGGCCCAGACAGGCAAGGGGGGCTACACCTTC. Translating gives CAWAQTGKGGYTF. Full variable domain (missing parts from reference TRBV30 and TRBJ1-2): SQTIHQWPATLVQPVGSPLSLECTVEGTSNPNLYWYRQAAGRGLQLLFYSVGIGQISSEVPQNLSASRPQDRQFILSSKKLLLSDSGFYLCAWAQTGKGGYTFGSGTRLTVV.

The rearrangement joins TRBV11-2 to TRBJ2-1; 7 bases are a match to TRBD2. CDR3 size: 15 residues. Germline values: CDR1 SGHAT, CDR2 FQNNGV. J lost 9 bases, V lost 5 bases, and 13 bases had no gene match. The CDR3 DNA reads TGTGCCAGCAGCACCCGGACTAGGCTGGAGTTTGAGCAGTTCTTC. It yields the protein CASSTRTRLEFEQFF.